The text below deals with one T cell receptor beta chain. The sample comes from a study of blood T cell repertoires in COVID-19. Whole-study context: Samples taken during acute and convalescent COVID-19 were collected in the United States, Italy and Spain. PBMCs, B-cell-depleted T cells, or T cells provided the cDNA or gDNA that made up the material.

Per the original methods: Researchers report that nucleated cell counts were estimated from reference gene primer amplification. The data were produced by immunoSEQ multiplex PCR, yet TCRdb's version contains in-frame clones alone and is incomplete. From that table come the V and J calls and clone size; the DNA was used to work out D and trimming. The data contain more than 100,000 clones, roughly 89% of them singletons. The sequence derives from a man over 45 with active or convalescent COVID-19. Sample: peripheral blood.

As DNA, the CDR3 is TGTGCCAGCTCACCAAAACTAGAGGACAGGCCGACCGAGCAGTACTTC. This translates into CASSPKLEDRPTEQYF. V gene TRBV18 combines with J gene TRBJ2-7; TRBD1 agrees at 7 bases. V trimming: 2 bases; J trimming: 6 bases; junction bases outside the gene matches: 13. This CDR3 contains 16 residues. Germline V gene lookup returns CDR1 KGHSH and CDR2 LQKENI.